The 15 T cell receptor beta chains listed next were all sequenced from one sample in a study of T cell responses to AZD1222 COVID-19 vaccine. The table came from immunoSEQ multiplex PCR; TCRdb's copy has only in-frame clones and leaves some out. The repertoire holds some 130,000 clones, with 80% to 90% as singletons. This material consisted of peripheral blood, taken on day 0 of AZD1222 vaccination. The receptors stem from an adult in good health.

The genes are TRBV25-1 and TRBJ2-1; D unresolved. CDR1 MGHDK and CDR2 SYGVNS come from the germline V gene. V was trimmed by 3 bases and J by 10 bases, leaving 13 bases between them. The CDR3 totals 13 residues. Here the CDR3 DNA reads TGTGCCAGCAGTGAGAAAAGTAGCAGCGAGCAGTTCTTC. Translated, it gives CASSEKSSSEQFF.

This clone has a single count. The chain is built from TRBV11-2 and TRBJ1-1, with D uncertain. Trimming pared 3 bases from V and 5 bases from J, leaving 13 bases between. Germline CDR1 SGHAT, CDR2 FQNNGV. The CDR3 spans 14 residues. The CDR3 sequence is CASSFGATGTEAFF. CDR3 DNA: TGTGCCAGCAGCTTCGGTGCTACGGGTACTGAAGCTTTCTTT.

The chain has TRBV19 and TRBJ1-5; maybe TRBD1 (6 bases). This CDR3 spans 15 amino acids. The V end was cut by 7 bases, the J end by 5 bases, with 18 bases between. From germline, CDR1 is LNHDA and CDR2 SQIVND (reference sequence). Here the CDR3 reads CASTPWGGSHQPQHF. In DNA, the CDR3 is TGTGCCAGTACCCCCTGGGGGGGCAGCCATCAGCCCCAGCATTTT. Complete variable domain (other parts from reference TRBV19 and TRBJ1-5): DGGITQSPKYLFRKEGQNVTLSCEQNLNHDAMYWYRQDPGQGLRLIYYSQIVNDFQKGDIAEGYSVSREKKESFPLTVTSAQKNPTAFYLCASTPWGGSHQPQHFGDGTRLSIL.

The chain recombines TRBV5-4 with TRBJ2-5; 7 bases are shared with TRBD1. CDR3 length: 14 amino acids. Germline V CDR1 and CDR2: SGHNT, YYREEE (reference sequence). The trim removed 4 bases at V and 2 bases at J, leaving 5 bases unmatched. The CDR3 reads CASSQGQTQETQYF. DNA for the CDR3: TGTGCCAGCAGCCAGGGACAGACTCAAGAGACCCAGTACTTC.

V and J are TRBV7-8 and TRBJ1-2; 7 bases map to TRBD1. With 8 bases clipped from V and 5 bases from J, the junction kept 11 bases outside the gene matches. Germline V lookup: CDR1 SGHVS, CDR2 FQNEAQ. This CDR3 region has 14 residues. The CDR3 coding sequence is TGTGCCAGCTGGGCCGGGACAGCTTTATATGGCTACACCTTC. It translates to CASWAGTALYGYTF.

The chain links TRBV19 to TRBJ2-1, with 11 bases aligning to TRBD2. V shed 6 bases and J 9 bases; nucleotides not matched to a gene: 13. Germline CDR1 LNHDA, CDR2 SQIVND (reference sequence). CDR3 length: 16 amino acids. The CDR3 spells CASSRLGTSGYIEQFF. The CDR3 bases are TGTGCCAGTAGCCGCCTAGGGACTAGCGGATATATTGAGCAGTTCTTC.

This chain joins TRBV7-3 and TRBJ1-2; maybe TRBD1 (6 bases). This CDR3 has 13 amino acids. Germline V gene lookup returns CDR1 SGHTA and CDR2 FQGTGA. The ends were cut back, 3 bases at V and 5 bases at J, with 10 bases in the middle. The CDR3 reads CASSFNRGYGYTF. The CDR3 nucleotides read TGTGCCAGCAGCTTCAATAGGGGGTATGGCTACACCTTC.

This clone was recorded only once. This sequence joins TRBV12-3 or TRBV12-4 and TRBJ1-2; D is perhaps TRBD1 (5 bases). V was clipped by 5 bases and J by 12 bases, with 16 bases between them. The CDR3 sequence is 12 residues long. CDR3 DNA sequence: TGTGCCAGCAGTCTTTCGACAGACCTCAACACCTTC. It is translated as CASSLSTDLNTF.

The chain recombines TRBV27 with TRBJ1-4, with unresolved D. The length of the CDR3 is 12 residues. The germline gives CDR1 MNHEY, CDR2 SMNVEV (reference sequence). V was trimmed by 3 bases and J by 8 bases, leaving 7 bases between them. This CDR3 is CASSLIGEKLFF. Here the CDR3 DNA reads TGTGCCAGCAGTTTGATTGGGGAAAAACTGTTTTTT.

This chain joins TRBV7-9 and TRBJ1-2; 9 bases align to TRBD1. J gave up 4 bases and V 3 bases, and 9 bases lay outside the gene matches. This CDR3 is built from 16 residues. In germline, CDR1 is SEHNR, CDR2 FQNEAQ (reference sequence). CDR3 amino acids: CASSLRGQGLLYGYTF. For the CDR3, the DNA is TGTGCCAGCAGCTTGCGGGGACAGGGTTTACTCTATGGCTACACCTTC.

V and J are TRBV19 and TRBJ2-1; 9 bases line up with TRBD1. The CDR3 is 17 amino acids. The J segment lost 5 bases and the V segment lost 5 bases, leaving 13 bases of the junction unmatched. The germline V gene encodes CDR1 LNHDA and CDR2 SQIVND (reference sequence). In nucleotides, the CDR3 is TGTGCCAGTAGTTGGGCCACTACCGGGACAGGGCACAATGAGCAGTTCTTC. It encodes CASSWATTGTGHNEQFF.

This clone was observed a single time. The CDR3 here is CASSEMGNEQYF. In DNA, the CDR3 is TGCGCCAGCAGTGAGATGGGTAACGAGCAGTACTTC. The J gene is TRBJ2-7, the V gene TRBV10-2; D unresolved. Germline CDR1 is WSHSY and CDR2 is SAAADI. The CDR3 consists of 12 residues. The V and J ends lost 2 bases and 5 bases respectively, with 7 bases between them.

The chain carries TRBV2 and TRBJ2-5, with 10 bases aligning to TRBD2. V dropped 9 bases and J dropped 3; count of bases not matched to a gene: 7. The CDR3 runs 14 residues. Germline V CDR1 and CDR2: SNHLY, FYNNEI. Here the CDR3 reads CAREPGTSEETQYF. CDR3 coding DNA: TGTGCCAGGGAACCCGGGACTAGCGAAGAGACCCAGTACTTC.

The rearrangement links TRBV9 to TRBJ2-1; 8 nucleotides agree with TRBD2. With 4 bases clipped from V and 9 bases from J, the junction kept 12 bases outside the gene matches. CDR1 and CDR2 from the germline V gene are SGDLS and YYNGEE. This CDR3 is 15 amino acids long. The CDR3: CASSRGGADVGEQFF. Written as DNA, the CDR3 is TGTGCCAGCAGCCGGGGGGGAGCCGATGTTGGTGAGCAGTTCTTC.

The rearrangement joins TRBV9 to TRBJ2-1, with 9 positions matching TRBD2. V gave up 0 bases and J gave up 4 bases; unmatched junction bases: 8. The CDR3 is 17 residues long. CDR1 is SGDLS and CDR2 is YYNGEE in the germline V gene. CDR3 DNA sequence: TGTGCCAGCAGCGTAGGTTTAGCGGGAGCCCTATACAATGAGCAGTTCTTC. This encodes CASSVGLAGALYNEQFF. The full variable domain, with the rest looked up from reference TRBV9 and TRBJ2-1, is DSGVTQTPKHLITATGQRVTLRCSPRSGDLSVYWYQQSLDQGLQFLIQYYNGEERAKGNILERFSAQQFPDLHSELNLSSLELGDSALYFCASSVGLAGALYNEQFFGPGTRLTVL.